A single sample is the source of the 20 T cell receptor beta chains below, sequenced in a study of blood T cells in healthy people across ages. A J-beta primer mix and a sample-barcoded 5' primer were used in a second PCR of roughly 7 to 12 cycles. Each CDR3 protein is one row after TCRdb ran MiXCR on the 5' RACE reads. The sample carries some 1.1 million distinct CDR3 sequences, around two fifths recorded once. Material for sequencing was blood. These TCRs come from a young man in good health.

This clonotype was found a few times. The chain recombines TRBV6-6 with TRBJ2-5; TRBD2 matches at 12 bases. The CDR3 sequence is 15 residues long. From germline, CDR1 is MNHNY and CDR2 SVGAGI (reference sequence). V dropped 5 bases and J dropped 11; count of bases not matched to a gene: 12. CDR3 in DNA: TGTGCCAGCAGTCCACCGGGACTAGCGGGCAATGAGCAGTACTTC. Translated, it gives CASSPPGLAGNEQYF.

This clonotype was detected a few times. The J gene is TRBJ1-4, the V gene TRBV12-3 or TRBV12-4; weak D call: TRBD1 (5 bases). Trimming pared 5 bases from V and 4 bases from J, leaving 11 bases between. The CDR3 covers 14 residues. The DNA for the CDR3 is TGTGCCAGCAGTACTAGACAGTATAATGAAAAACTGTTTTTT. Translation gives CASSTRQYNEKLFF.

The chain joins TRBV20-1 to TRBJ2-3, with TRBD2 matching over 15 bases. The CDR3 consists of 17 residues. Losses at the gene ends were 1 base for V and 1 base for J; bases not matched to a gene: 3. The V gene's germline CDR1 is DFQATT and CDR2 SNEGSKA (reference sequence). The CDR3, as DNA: TGCAGTGCTAGAGCTGGGACTAGCGGGGGGCGCACAGATACGCAGTATTTT. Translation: CSARAGTSGGRTDTQYF.

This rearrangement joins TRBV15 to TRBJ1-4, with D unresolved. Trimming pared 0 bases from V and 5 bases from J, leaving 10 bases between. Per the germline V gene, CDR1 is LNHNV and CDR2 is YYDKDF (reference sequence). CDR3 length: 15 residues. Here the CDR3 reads CATSRDNAGNEKLFF. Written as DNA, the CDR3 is TGTGCCACCAGCAGAGATAATGCGGGGAATGAAAAACTGTTTTTT.

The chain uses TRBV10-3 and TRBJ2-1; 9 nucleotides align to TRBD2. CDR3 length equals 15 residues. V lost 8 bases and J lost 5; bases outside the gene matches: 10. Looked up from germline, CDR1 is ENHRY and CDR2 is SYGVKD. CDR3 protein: CAIQARRGGDNEQFF. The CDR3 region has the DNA TGTGCCATCCAGGCTCGGCGGGGGGGCGACAATGAGCAGTTCTTC.

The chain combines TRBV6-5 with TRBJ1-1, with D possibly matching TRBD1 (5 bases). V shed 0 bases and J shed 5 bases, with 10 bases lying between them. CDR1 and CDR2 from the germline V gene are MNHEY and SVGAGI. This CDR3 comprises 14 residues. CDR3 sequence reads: CASSYSGVGTEAFF. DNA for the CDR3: TGTGCCAGCAGTTACTCAGGGGTTGGAACTGAAGCTTTCTTT.

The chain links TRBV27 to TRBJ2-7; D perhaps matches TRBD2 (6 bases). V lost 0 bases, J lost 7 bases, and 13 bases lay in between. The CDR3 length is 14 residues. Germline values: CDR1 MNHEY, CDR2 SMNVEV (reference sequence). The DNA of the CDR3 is TGTGCCAGCAGTTTATCGATTGGGGGGAATGAGCAGTACTTC. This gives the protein CASSLSIGGNEQYF.

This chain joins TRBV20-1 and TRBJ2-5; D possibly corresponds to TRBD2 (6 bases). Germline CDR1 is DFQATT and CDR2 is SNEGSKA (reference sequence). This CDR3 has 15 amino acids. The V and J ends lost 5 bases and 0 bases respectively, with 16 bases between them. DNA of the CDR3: TGCAGTGCTGGACTAACCGGTATCTACCAAGAGACCCAGTACTTC. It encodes CSAGLTGIYQETQYF.

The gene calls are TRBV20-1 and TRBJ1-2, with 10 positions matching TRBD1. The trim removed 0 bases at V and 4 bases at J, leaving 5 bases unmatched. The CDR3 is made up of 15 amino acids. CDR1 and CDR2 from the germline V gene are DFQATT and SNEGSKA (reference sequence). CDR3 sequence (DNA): TGCAGTGCTAGAGATTATGACAGGGGGCCCTATGGCTACACCTTC. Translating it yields CSARDYDRGPYGYTF.

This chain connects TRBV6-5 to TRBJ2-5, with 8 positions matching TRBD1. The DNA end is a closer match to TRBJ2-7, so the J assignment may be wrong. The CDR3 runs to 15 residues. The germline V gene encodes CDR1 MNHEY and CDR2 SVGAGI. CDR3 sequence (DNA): TGTGCCAGCAGTAAGACGGGACAGGCGCGCGACGAGCAGTACTTC. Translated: CASSKTGQARDEQYF.

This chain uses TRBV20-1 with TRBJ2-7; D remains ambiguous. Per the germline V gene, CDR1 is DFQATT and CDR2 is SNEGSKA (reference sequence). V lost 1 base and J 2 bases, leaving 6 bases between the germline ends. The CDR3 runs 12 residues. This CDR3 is CSARAEAYEQYF. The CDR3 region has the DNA TGCAGTGCTAGAGCTGAGGCCTACGAGCAGTACTTC.

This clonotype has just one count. The CDR3 region is CASSGSFTGELFF. CDR3 DNA sequence: TGTGCCAGCAGCGGAAGCTTCACCGGGGAGCTGTTTTTT. This chain links TRBV7-2 with TRBJ2-2; D gene uncertain. The V gene lost 5 bases and the J gene lost 4 bases, with 8 bases spanning the gap. Germline V gene sequence: CDR1 SGHTA, CDR2 FQGNSA. This CDR3 has 13 amino acids. Full variable domain (missing parts from reference TRBV7-2 and TRBJ2-2): GAGVSQSPSNKVTEKGKDVELRCDPISGHTALYWYRQSLGQGLEFLIYFQGNSAPDKSGLPSDRFSAERTGGSVSTLTIQRTQQEDSAVYLCASSGSFTGELFFGEGSRLTVL.

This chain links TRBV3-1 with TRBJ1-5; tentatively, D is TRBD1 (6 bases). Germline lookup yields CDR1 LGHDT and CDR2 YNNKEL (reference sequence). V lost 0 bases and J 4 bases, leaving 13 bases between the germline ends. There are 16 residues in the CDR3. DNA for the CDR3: TGTGCCAGCAGCCAAGATTGGTCAGGGGAGAATCAGCCCCAGCATTTT. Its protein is CASSQDWSGENQPQHF.

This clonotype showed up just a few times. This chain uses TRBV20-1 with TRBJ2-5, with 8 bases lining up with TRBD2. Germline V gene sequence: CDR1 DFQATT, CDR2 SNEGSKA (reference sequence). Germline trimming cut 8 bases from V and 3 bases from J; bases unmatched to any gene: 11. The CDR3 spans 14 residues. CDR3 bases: TGCAGTTCTACTAGCGGAGGACCTAAAGAGACCCAGTACTTC. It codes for CSSTSGGPKETQYF.

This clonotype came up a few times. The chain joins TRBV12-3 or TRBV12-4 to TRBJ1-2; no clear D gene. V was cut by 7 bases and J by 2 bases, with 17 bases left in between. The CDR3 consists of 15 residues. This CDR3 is CASNRGRVRNYGYTF. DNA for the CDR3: TGTGCCAGCAACCGAGGGAGGGTACGAAACTATGGCTACACCTTC.

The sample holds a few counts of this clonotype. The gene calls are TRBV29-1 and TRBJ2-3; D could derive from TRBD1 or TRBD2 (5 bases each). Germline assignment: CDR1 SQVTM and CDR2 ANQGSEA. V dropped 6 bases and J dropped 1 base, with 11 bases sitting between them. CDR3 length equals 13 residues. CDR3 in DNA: TGCAGCGTGGAGAGGGACGGCACAGATACGCAGTATTTT. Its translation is CSVERDGTDTQYF.

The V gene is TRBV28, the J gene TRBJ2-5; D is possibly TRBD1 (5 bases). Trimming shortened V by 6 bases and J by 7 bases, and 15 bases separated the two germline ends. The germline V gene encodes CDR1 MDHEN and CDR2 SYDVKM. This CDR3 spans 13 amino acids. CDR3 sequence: CASSPRAAGTQYF. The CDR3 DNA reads TGTGCCAGCAGCCCCAGGGCCGCAGGGACCCAGTACTTC.

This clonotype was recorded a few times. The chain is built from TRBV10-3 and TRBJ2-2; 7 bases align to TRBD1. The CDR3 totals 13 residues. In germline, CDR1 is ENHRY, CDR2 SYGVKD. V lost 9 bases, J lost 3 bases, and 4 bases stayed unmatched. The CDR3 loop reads CAIGDSDTGELFF. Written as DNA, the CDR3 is TGTGCCATAGGGGACAGCGACACCGGGGAGCTGTTTTTT.

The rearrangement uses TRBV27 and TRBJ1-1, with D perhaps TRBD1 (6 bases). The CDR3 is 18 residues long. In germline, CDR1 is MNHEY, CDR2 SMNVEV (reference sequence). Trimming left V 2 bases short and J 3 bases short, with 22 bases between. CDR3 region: CASSLRGGPSGRDTEAFF. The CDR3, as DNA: TGTGCCAGCAGTTTACGGGGGGGGCCCTCGGGAAGGGACACTGAAGCTTTCTTT.

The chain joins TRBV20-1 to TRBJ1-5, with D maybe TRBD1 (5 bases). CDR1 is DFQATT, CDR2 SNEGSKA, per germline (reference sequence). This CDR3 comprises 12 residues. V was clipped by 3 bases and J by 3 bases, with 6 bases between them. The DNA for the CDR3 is TGCAGTGCTAGCAGGGTCAATCAGCCCCAGCATTTT. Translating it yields CSASRVNQPQHF.